A single sample gave rise to the 30 T cell receptor beta chains below, sequenced in a study of shared clonotypes between healthy human individuals. Assay used: immunoSEQ multiplex PCR; TCRdb lists only in-frame clones, some missing. This table has 2,500,000 or so clones, roughly 93% appearing once. Sequencing was done on a sample of naive CD4+ T cells from PBMCs. This sample's subset: CD45RA+ positively selected. The receptor source for this set is a man aged 18 to 35 in good health. Some clones in this sample may be carry-over from other donors' samples.

The chain carries TRBV7-9 and TRBJ1-1; no firm D call. The CDR3 totals 14 residues. Trimming pared 2 bases from V and 3 bases from J, leaving 10 bases between. Per the germline V gene, CDR1 is SEHNR and CDR2 is FQNEAQ (reference sequence). CDR3 residues: CASSLIAADTEAFF. The DNA for the CDR3 is TGTGCCAGCAGCTTAATAGCAGCGGACACTGAAGCTTTCTTT. Full variable domain (outside the CDR3, taken from reference TRBV7-9 and TRBJ1-1): DTGVSQNPRHKITKRGQNVTFRCDPISEHNRLYWYRQTLGQGPEFLTYFQNEAQLEKSRLLSDRFSAERPKGSFSTLEIQRTEQGDSAMYLCASSLIAADTEAFFGQGTRLTVV.

The chain uses TRBV6-6 and TRBJ2-3; the D is unclear. The CDR3 covers 14 residues. Trimming pared 5 bases from V and 3 bases from J, leaving 12 bases between. In germline, CDR1 is MNHNY, CDR2 SVGAGI (reference sequence). The CDR3 bases are TGTGCCAGCAGTGCCGCACGTCTTACAGATACGCAGTATTTT. It specifies CASSAARLTDTQYF.

This chain uses TRBV7-9 with TRBJ1-2; D gene ambiguous. Looked up from germline, CDR1 is SEHNR and CDR2 is FQNEAQ (reference sequence). V was trimmed by 5 bases and J by 8 bases, leaving 12 bases between them. The CDR3 sequence is 12 residues long. The CDR3 loop is CASSQTNTGYTF. The DNA of the CDR3 is TGTGCCAGCAGCCAGACAAATACGGGCTACACCTTC.

The gene calls are TRBV28 and TRBJ1-5; 9 nucleotides agree with TRBD1. V shed 3 bases, J shed 6 bases, and the junction held 6 bases outside the gene matches. This CDR3 is built from 15 residues. Germline CDR1 reads MDHEN; CDR2 reads SYDVKM. The CDR3 DNA is TGTGCCAGCAGTTTCCCAACAGGGGGCGGTCAGCCCCAGCATTTT. Translating it yields CASSFPTGGGQPQHF.

This chain links TRBV30 with TRBJ2-2, with 8 positions matching TRBD2. The CDR3 loop spans 15 amino acids. Unmatched junction bases numbered 11, after V lost 5 bases and J lost 6 bases. Germline lookup yields CDR1 GTSNPN and CDR2 SVGIG (reference sequence). CDR3 protein: CAWHIAGGFPGELFF. In DNA, the CDR3 is TGTGCCTGGCATATTGCGGGAGGTTTCCCCGGGGAGCTGTTTTTT.

This chain uses TRBV7-9 with TRBJ2-2; 11 bases line up with TRBD2. Germline trimming cut 1 base from V and 5 bases from J; bases unmatched to any gene: 3. CDR1 and CDR2 from the germline V gene are SEHNR and FQNEAQ (reference sequence). The CDR3 is 16 amino acids. The chain's CDR3 is CASSLGTSGPTGELFF. The CDR3 region has the DNA TGTGCCAGCAGCTTAGGGACTAGCGGGCCGACCGGGGAGCTGTTTTTT.

The J gene is TRBJ2-7, the V gene TRBV6-5; 8 nucleotides align to TRBD1. The CDR3 spans 15 residues. The germline CDR1 and CDR2 sequences are MNHEY and SVGAGI. Losses at the gene ends were 0 bases for V and 2 bases for J; bases not matched to a gene: 3. In DNA, the CDR3 is TGTGCCAGCAGTTACTCGACCAGGGGGCCCTACGAGCAGTACTTC. Its protein is CASSYSTRGPYEQYF.

V and J are TRBV4-2 and TRBJ2-7; unclear D gene. CDR1 and CDR2 from the germline V gene are LGHNA and YNFKEQ. The CDR3 runs 13 residues. Trimming removed 5 bases at V and 2 bases at J, with 10 bases between. CDR3 coding DNA: TGTGCCAGCAGCAACGCGGCCCCCTACGAGCAGTACTTC. It is translated as CASSNAAPYEQYF.

The chain recombines TRBV6-1 with TRBJ2-7; the D gene is possibly TRBD1 (6 bases). The CDR3 is 15 residues long. CDR1 and CDR2 (germline): MNHNS, SASEGT. V lost 6 bases, J lost 5 bases, and 20 bases lay in between. In DNA form, the CDR3 reads TGTGCCAGCAGGCACGACCTAGGGGGTTCAAACGAGCAGTACTTC. Protein sequence: CASRHDLGGSNEQYF.

The chain carries TRBV7-2 and TRBJ2-4, with a weak D call TRBD2 (6 bases). Trimming took 3 bases from V and 6 from J, leaving 12 bases between them. Per the germline V gene, CDR1 is SGHTA and CDR2 is FQGNSA. CDR3 length: 14 residues. CDR3: CASSLVGRGNIQYF. CDR3 in DNA: TGTGCCAGCAGCTTGGTCGGGAGAGGAAACATTCAGTACTTC.

This chain links TRBV5-4 with TRBJ2-1; TRBD2 might be the D (6 bases). The germline gives CDR1 SGHNT, CDR2 YYREEE (reference sequence). Trimming removed 4 bases from V and 7 bases from J, with 18 bases in between. This CDR3 is built from 15 residues. The CDR3 bases are TGTGCCAGCAGCAGCGGGTACGCAAGGAGGAATGAGCAGTTCTTC. Translating gives CASSSGYARRNEQFF.

The chain links TRBV30 to TRBJ2-7, with no clear D. This CDR3 is built from 11 residues. Germline CDR1 is GTSNPN and CDR2 is SVGIG (reference sequence). Trimming shortened V by 6 bases and J by 4 bases, and 10 bases separated the two germline ends. The CDR3 DNA follows: TGTGCCTGTGGTCTGGGGTACGAGCAGTACTTC. It codes for CACGLGYEQYF.

V gene TRBV4-2 combines with J gene TRBJ1-2; 8 nucleotides agree with TRBD1. Germline CDR1 reads LGHNA; CDR2 reads YNFKEQ. Trimming at V came to 4 bases and at J to 3 bases, leaving 4 bases not matched to a gene. The CDR3 runs to 14 residues. The CDR3 protein is CASSPKDRDYGYTF. Here the CDR3 DNA reads TGTGCCAGCAGCCCTAAGGACAGGGACTATGGCTACACCTTC.

The chain combines TRBV29-1 with TRBJ2-1; 8 bases align to TRBD1. V was pared by 4 bases and J by 2 bases, with 4 bases of the junction left unmatched. The CDR3 is 14 residues long. Germline V gene lookup returns CDR1 SQVTM and CDR2 ANQGSEA. The DNA for the CDR3 is TGCAGCGTTGCCCGGGACAGGACCTACAATGAGCAGTTCTTC. Residues: CSVARDRTYNEQFF.

The chain joins TRBV28 to TRBJ2-7; 7 positions match TRBD1. The junction had 8 bases not matched to a gene; V was cut back by 2 bases and J by 4 bases. Per the germline V gene, CDR1 is MDHEN and CDR2 is SYDVKM. The CDR3 length is 15 residues. CDR3 amino acids: CASSLAGTEEYEQYF. The DNA of the CDR3 is TGTGCCAGCAGTTTAGCCGGGACAGAGGAATACGAGCAGTACTTC.

This clone was found once. This chain links TRBV4-3 with TRBJ1-5; D remains ambiguous. V was pared by 0 bases and J by 3 bases, with 9 bases between. Looked up from germline, CDR1 is LGHNA and CDR2 is YSLEER. The CDR3 loop spans 15 amino acids. For the CDR3, the DNA is TGCGCCAGCAGCCAAGACGGGCGATACAATCAGCCCCAGCATTTT. This codes for CASSQDGRYNQPQHF.

This clone came up once. This chain joins TRBV27 and TRBJ1-2; no reliable D call. The CDR3 is made up of 17 amino acids. Trimming shortened V by 3 bases and J by 7 bases, and 24 bases separated the two germline ends. Germline CDR1 reads MNHEY; CDR2 reads SMNVEV (reference sequence). The CDR3 is CASSFTTGRLWFLGYTF. The CDR3 coding sequence is TGTGCCAGCAGTTTCACAACTGGTAGGCTCTGGTTTCTTGGCTACACCTTC.

The chain joins TRBV6-6 to TRBJ1-1; TRBD1 agrees at 8 bases. V lost 6 bases, J lost 5 bases, and 8 bases stayed unmatched. This CDR3 is built from 14 residues. Germline CDR1 MNHNY, CDR2 SVGAGI (reference sequence). The CDR3 nucleotides read TGTGCCAGCAGGTTAGGGACAGGTAAAACTGAAGCTTTCTTT. Its protein product is CASRLGTGKTEAFF.

Comments on this clone: Other DNA sequences from this sample encode an identical CDR3 as well. This rearrangement joins TRBV18 to TRBJ2-1, with TRBD2 matching 7 bases. This CDR3 region has 16 residues. Losses at the gene ends were 0 bases for V and 1 base for J; bases not matched to a gene: 3. Germline assignment: CDR1 KGHSH and CDR2 LQKENI. The CDR3 DNA follows: TGTGCCAGCTCACCACCGGGAGGGAGTTCCTACAATGAGCAGTTCTTC. Translation: CASSPPGGSSYNEQFF.

The chain uses TRBV28 and TRBJ2-1, with D uncertain. V was shortened by 5 bases and J by 0 bases, with 11 bases between the two germline ends. Looked up from germline, CDR1 is MDHEN and CDR2 is SYDVKM. The CDR3 length is 15 residues. This CDR3 reads CASSVRPSSYNEQFF. CDR3 DNA: TGTGCCAGCAGTGTACGACCGAGCTCCTACAATGAGCAGTTCTTC.

The J gene is TRBJ1-1, the V gene TRBV11-3; 8 bases fit TRBD1. The germline V gene encodes CDR1 SGHNT and CDR2 YENEEA. The ends lost 2 bases at V and 4 bases at J; junction bases unmatched: 6. CDR3 length: 15 amino acids. CDR3 sequence (DNA): TGTGCCAGCAGCTTATCGAAAGGACAGGGCACTGAAGCTTTCTTT. Protein product: CASSLSKGQGTEAFF.

The rearrangement links TRBV5-1 to TRBJ1-1; D gene ambiguous. This CDR3 comprises 13 residues. The V end was cut by 4 bases, the J end by 2 bases, with 9 bases between. Germline CDR1 is SGHRS and CDR2 is YFSETQ. The CDR3 spells CASSMGFNTEAFF. As DNA, the CDR3 is TGCGCCAGCAGCATGGGGTTCAACACTGAAGCTTTCTTT.

This chain connects TRBV19 to TRBJ2-7; possible D gene TRBD2, 6 bases. V lost 5 bases and J 3 bases, leaving 17 bases between the germline ends. CDR1 and CDR2 (germline): LNHDA, SQIVND (reference sequence). This CDR3 comprises 15 residues. The CDR3 region has the DNA TGTGCCAGTAGTTTCGGTCAGGGAGGCTTCTACGAGCAGTACTTC. Translating gives CASSFGQGGFYEQYF.

The V and J genes are TRBV29-1 and TRBJ2-7; 11 bases map to TRBD1. Unmatched junction bases numbered 6, after V lost 6 bases and J lost 2 bases. The germline CDR1 and CDR2 sequences are SQVTM and ANQGSEA. This CDR3 has 14 amino acids. The CDR3 here is CSVMGGQGAYEQYF. The CDR3 bases are TGCAGCGTCATGGGGGGACAGGGGGCCTACGAGCAGTACTTC.

The chain recombines TRBV7-6 with TRBJ2-1; D ambiguous. Per germline, CDR1 SGHVS and CDR2 FNYEAQ. Between the trimmed V and J ends, which lost 5 bases and 0 bases, there was a span of 11 bases. The length of the CDR3 is 15 residues. The CDR3: CASSLMWASYNEQFF. The CDR3 nucleotides read TGTGCCAGCAGCCTTATGTGGGCCTCCTACAATGAGCAGTTCTTC.

The chain carries TRBV19 and TRBJ1-1; 8 positions agree with TRBD1. The CDR3 consists of 16 residues. V was pared by 3 bases and J by 6 bases, with 12 bases of the junction left unmatched. In germline, CDR1 is LNHDA, CDR2 SQIVND (reference sequence). This CDR3 is CASSMAGGGGWSEAFF. DNA of the CDR3: TGTGCCAGTAGTATGGCAGGGGGCGGCGGGTGGTCTGAAGCTTTCTTT.

The chain recombines TRBV27 with TRBJ1-2; a possible D gene is TRBD1 (6 bases). This CDR3 is built from 14 residues. In germline, CDR1 is MNHEY, CDR2 SMNVEV (reference sequence). The V gene lost 4 bases and the J gene lost 7 bases, with 16 bases spanning the gap. The CDR3 bases are TGTGCCAGCAGTTCCTCTCGGGGGCCTCTTGGCTACACCTTC. Translating it yields CASSSSRGPLGYTF.

V and J are TRBV6-1 and TRBJ2-6; 9 nucleotides match TRBD1. Looked up from germline, CDR1 is MNHNS and CDR2 is SASEGT. Unmatched junction bases numbered 12, after V lost 8 bases and J lost 4 bases. This CDR3 has 17 amino acids. CDR3 sequence reads: CASGGDRVVWGANVLTF. The CDR3 nucleotides are TGTGCCAGCGGTGGGGACAGGGTAGTATGGGGGGCCAACGTCCTGACTTTC.

The CDR3 is CASGKQGTYTGELFF. CDR3 DNA sequence: TGTGCCAGCGGAAAACAGGGGACCTACACCGGGGAGCTGTTTTTT. V is TRBV9 and J is TRBJ2-2; TRBD1 agrees at 7 bases. There are 15 residues in the CDR3. V lost 7 bases to trimming and J lost 3 bases; unmatched junction nucleotides: 9. CDR1 is SGDLS and CDR2 is YYNGEE in the germline V gene.

The CDR3 bases are TGTGCCACCAGCAGAGGGGAGCGGGAATCGCGGAATGAGCAGTTCTTC. Translation: CATSRGERESRNEQFF. This chain joins TRBV15 and TRBJ2-1; 7 bases agree with TRBD2. Germline trimming cut 1 base from V and 7 bases from J; bases unmatched to any gene: 10. The germline gives CDR1 LNHNV, CDR2 YYDKDF (reference sequence). This CDR3 contains 16 residues.